Below, one T cell receptor (beta chain) is given with its context. The data were obtained in a study of blood T cell repertoires in COVID-19. Study-wide context: PBMCs, B-cell-depleted T cells, or T cells were the source of the cDNA or gDNA that made up the material.

Libraries were prepared by immunoSEQ multiplex PCR; TCRdb keeps only in-frame clonotypes and omits some of them. The sample records some 210,000 clones, 80% being singletons. The study assigned cohorts using participant-reported clinical history. This clonotype originated in a man aged 25-45 years with acute COVID-19. The specimen sequenced was PBMCs or T cells enriched from blood (not recorded which).

The chain's CDR3 is CASSQQGSRSPLHF. The DNA for the CDR3 is TGTGCCAGCAGCCAACAGGGGTCGCGGTCACCCCTCCACTTT. The chain uses TRBV3-1 (or the pseudogene TRBV3-2) and TRBJ1-6; D may be TRBD1 (6 bases). The germline CDR1 and CDR2 sequences are LGHDT and YNNKEL (reference sequence). This CDR3 contains 14 residues. V shed 2 bases and J shed 10 bases, with 12 bases lying between them.